These 15 T cell receptor beta chains originate from one sample sequenced in a study of PD-1 blockade in classical Hodgkin lymphoma. Clones were read by immunoSEQ multiplex PCR, and TCRdb kept only the in-frame ones, dropping some. The table lists roughly 81,000 clones, over 90% of them singletons. Each and every patient relapsed after autologous stem cell transplantation, and patients got differing brentuximab vedotin exposure. Sequences were derived from peripheral blood mononuclear cells (PBMCs), sampled before the second cycle of nivolumab. These receptors originate from a human donor with classical Hodgkin lymphoma.

The chain recombines TRBV27 with TRBJ2-1; 7 positions agree with TRBD1. The junction had 9 bases not matched to a gene; V was cut back by 5 bases and J by 5 bases. The CDR3 loop spans 15 amino acids. Per the germline V gene, CDR1 is MNHEY and CDR2 is SMNVEV (reference sequence). CDR3 residues: CASSPGQVIDNEQFF. CDR3 nucleotide sequence: TGTGCCAGCAGTCCCGGACAGGTAATCGACAATGAGCAGTTCTTC.

CDR3 amino acids: CASSLGAGNGYTF. The CDR3 DNA follows: TGTGCCAGCAGCTTAGGGGCAGGGAATGGCTACACCTTC. The gene calls are TRBV7-9 and TRBJ1-2; possible D gene TRBD1, 5 bases. Trimming took 1 base from V and 6 from J, leaving 9 bases between them. The CDR3 sequence is 13 residues long. Germline CDR1 reads SEHNR; CDR2 reads FQNEAQ (reference sequence).

Remarks on this clone: Other DNA sequences from this sample encode an identical CDR3 as well. The J gene is TRBJ2-3, the V gene TRBV29-1; TRBD2 matches 7 bases. CDR3 size: 15 residues. V lost 3 bases and J lost 2; bases outside the gene matches: 8. Germline loops: CDR1 SQVTM, CDR2 ANQGSEA. As DNA, the CDR3 is TGCAGCGTTGAGGGAGGCGGGGGACCCACAGATACGCAGTATTTT. It encodes CSVEGGGGPTDTQYF.

V gene TRBV28 combines with J gene TRBJ1-2, with D unclear. Germline V gives CDR1 MDHEN, CDR2 SYDVKM. Trimming took off 5 bases at V and 4 bases at J, with 8 bases between the two ends. The CDR3 loop spans 12 amino acids. This CDR3 is CASSMTVYGYTF. CDR3 DNA sequence: TGTGCCAGCAGTATGACGGTCTATGGCTACACCTTC.

The chain links TRBV30 to TRBJ2-1, with D possibly TRBD2 on 7 matching bases. Trimming cost V 0 bases and J 9 bases, with 18 bases left between them. The CDR3 sequence is 15 residues long. Germline V CDR1 and CDR2: GTSNPN, SVGIG (reference sequence). CDR3 bases: TGTGCCTGGAGTGTGAGGGGGGGAGTAGGGACTGAGCAGTTCTTC. Amino acids: CAWSVRGGVGTEQFF.

V gene TRBV6-6 combines with J gene TRBJ1-6, with D maybe TRBD1 (6 bases). Germline lookup yields CDR1 MNHNY and CDR2 SVGAGI (reference sequence). CDR3 length equals 15 residues. The V gene lost 6 bases and the J gene lost 9 bases, with 18 bases spanning the gap. The CDR3 loop is CASRWGGGSGSPLHF. The CDR3 DNA follows: TGTGCCAGCAGATGGGGAGGGGGAAGCGGTTCACCCCTCCACTTT.

J is TRBJ2-1 and V is TRBV10-1, with D maybe TRBD2 (6 bases). Germline-derived CDR1 and CDR2 are WNHNN and SYGVQD (reference sequence). The CDR3 consists of 16 residues. Trimming pared 4 bases from V and 0 bases from J, leaving 13 bases between. The DNA for the CDR3 is TGCGCCAGCAGTGCCCTCCGGGGGAGCTCCTACAATGAGCAGTTCTTC. It yields the protein CASSALRGSSYNEQFF.

A few counts support this clone. The chain carries TRBV15 and TRBJ2-3, with 12 nucleotides matching TRBD2. The V and J ends lost 4 bases and 0 bases, in that order; junction bases with no gene match: 8. This CDR3 is built from 18 residues. Germline V CDR1 and CDR2: LNHNV, YYDKDF (reference sequence). The CDR3 sequence is CATSMGTSGYSSTDTQYF. The CDR3 DNA is TGTGCCACCAGCATGGGGACTAGCGGGTACTCTAGCACAGATACGCAGTATTTT.

The V call is TRBV5-6, the J call TRBJ2-1; tentatively, D is TRBD2 (6 bases). Per the germline V gene, CDR1 is SGHDT and CDR2 is YYEEEE. The ends were cut back, 0 bases at V and 5 bases at J, with 12 bases in the middle. The CDR3 length is 15 residues. DNA for the CDR3: TGTGCCAGCAGCTTGGGCGGCGGGATCAACAATGAGCAGTTCTTC. It specifies CASSLGGGINNEQFF.

This chain uses TRBV30 with TRBJ1-2, with 7 bases fitting TRBD1. The V segment lost 1 base and the J segment 3 bases; nucleotides outside the gene matches: 5. This CDR3 has 14 residues. Per germline, CDR1 GTSNPN and CDR2 SVGIG (reference sequence). The CDR3 spells CAWSGSGGYYGYTF. The CDR3 DNA sequence: TGTGCCTGGAGTGGGTCAGGGGGATACTATGGCTACACCTTC.

The rearrangement uses TRBV11-2 and TRBJ2-1; perhaps TRBD2 as D (7 bases). Germline assignment: CDR1 SGHAT and CDR2 FQNNGV. Trimming cost V 3 bases and J 1 base, with 16 bases left between them. This CDR3 is 17 amino acids long. CDR3 residues: CASSFPRRGGSYNEQFF. As DNA, the CDR3 is TGTGCCAGCAGCTTTCCCCGGAGGGGGGGGTCCTACAATGAGCAGTTCTTC. The full variable domain, rest sourced from reference TRBV11-2 and TRBJ2-1, is EAGVAQSPRYKIIEKRQSVAFWCNPISGHATLYWYQQILGQGPKLLIQFQNNGVVDDSQLPKDRFSAERLKGVDSTLKIQPAKLEDSAVYLCASSFPRRGGSYNEQFFGPGTRLTVL.

V gene TRBV6-6 combines with J gene TRBJ2-1, with unresolved D. V was trimmed by 7 bases and J by 0 bases, leaving 13 bases between them. The CDR3 is made up of 15 amino acids. Germline loops: CDR1 MNHNY, CDR2 SVGAGI (reference sequence). The CDR3 DNA reads TGTGCCAGCAAATCAAGGGCCATCTCCTACAATGAGCAGTTCTTC. Its translation is CASKSRAISYNEQFF.

This chain connects TRBV25-1 to TRBJ1-2; D call uncertain. The germline CDR1 and CDR2 sequences are MGHDK and SYGVNS. V dropped 5 bases and J dropped 7 bases, with 14 bases sitting between them. The length of the CDR3 is 13 residues. The CDR3 region has the DNA TGTGCCAGCAGTCTGGGTGGGCGAGCTGGCTACACCTTC. Translating it yields CASSLGGRAGYTF.

This clone has only a few counts. The chain employs TRBV18 and TRBJ1-1; D ambiguous. The CDR3 contains 13 residues. Trimming took 2 bases from V and 1 from J, leaving 5 bases between them. Germline CDR1 reads KGHSH; CDR2 reads LQKENI. DNA for the CDR3: TGTGCCAGCTCACCAGGGTGGAACACTGAAGCTTTCTTT. Translating it yields CASSPGWNTEAFF. Together with reference TRBV18 and TRBJ1-1, the CDR3 gives the full variable domain: NAGVMQNPRHLVRRRGQEARLRCSPMKGHSHVYWYRQLPEEGLKFMVYLQKENIIDESGMPKERFSAEFPKEGPSILRIQQVVRGDSAAYFCASSPGWNTEAFFGQGTRLTVV.

This rearrangement joins TRBV5-4 to TRBJ2-3; D uncertain. This CDR3 spans 13 amino acids. V lost 0 bases to trimming and J lost 0 bases, with 2 bases between them. Germline assignment: CDR1 SGHNT and CDR2 YYREEE (reference sequence). In DNA form, the CDR3 reads TGTGCCAGCAGCTTGGTTAGCACAGATACGCAGTATTTT. Its protein is CASSLVSTDTQYF.